These 24 T cell receptor beta chains originate from one sample sequenced in a study of control samples from healthy donors and cancer patients. Profiled with immunoSEQ multiplex PCR; TCRdb holds only in-frame clones, not every one. The data contain about 98,000 clones, about four fifths of them singletons. What was sequenced was blood. The source of these receptors is a woman aged 25-40 years in good health.

The chain combines TRBV5-1 with TRBJ2-5, with 9 bases identical to TRBD1. Germline loops: CDR1 SGHRS, CDR2 YFSETQ. CDR3 length: 15 residues. The junction had 5 bases not matched to a gene; V was cut back by 3 bases and J by 2 bases. CDR3 nucleotides: TGCGCCAGCAGCTCGGGGACAGGGAGGCAAGAGACCCAGTACTTC. This codes for CASSSGTGRQETQYF. The full variable domain, its missing parts supplied by reference TRBV5-1 and TRBJ2-5, is KAGVTQTPRYLIKTRGQQVTLSCSPISGHRSVSWYQQTPGQGLQFLFEYFSETQRNKGNFPGRFSGRQFSNSRSEMNVSTLELGDSALYLCASSSGTGRQETQYFGPGTRLLVL.

The CDR3 region is CASKISPSGANVLTF. CDR3 sequence (DNA): TGTGCCAGCAAAATTTCCCCATCTGGGGCCAACGTCCTGACTTTC. V is TRBV6-5 and J is TRBJ2-6; D not resolved. Trimming took off 7 bases at V and 1 base at J, with 11 bases between the two ends. The CDR3 runs 15 residues. In germline, CDR1 is MNHEY, CDR2 SVGAGI.

V gene TRBV2 combines with J gene TRBJ1-1, with D uncertain. Germline assignment: CDR1 SNHLY and CDR2 FYNNEI. The CDR3 totals 12 residues. V shed 4 bases and J shed 6 bases, with 9 bases lying between them. In DNA, the CDR3 is TGTGCCAGCAGTGGAGGAAGGTCTGAAGCTTTCTTT. Its translation is CASSGGRSEAFF.

The chain couples TRBV4-3 to TRBJ1-3; D gene uncertain. V was clipped by 0 bases and J by 2 bases, with 11 bases between them. The germline gives CDR1 LGHNA, CDR2 YSLEER. The CDR3 covers 16 residues. This CDR3 reads CASSQDSGFPGNTIYF. DNA of the CDR3: TGCGCCAGCAGCCAAGATTCTGGCTTCCCTGGAAACACCATATATTTT.

This clone was picked up a small number of times. The chain uses TRBV7-9 and TRBJ2-1; either TRBD1 or TRBD2 may supply D (5 bases each). Trimming removed 5 bases from V and 6 bases from J, with 11 bases in between. CDR1 and CDR2 (germline): SEHNR, FQNEAQ (reference sequence). The CDR3 extends over 13 amino acids. CDR3 in amino acids: CASSRGATNEQFF. The CDR3 DNA follows: TGTGCCAGCAGCCGAGGGGCTACCAATGAGCAGTTCTTC.

The chain recombines TRBV15 with TRBJ2-7, with D unresolved. The CDR3 contains 14 residues. Germline V gene data show CDR1 as LNHNV and CDR2 as YYDKDF (reference sequence). V shed 3 bases and J shed 2 bases, with 11 bases lying between them. DNA for the CDR3: TGTGCCACCAGCAGTGGCGGATCTGCCTACGAGCAGTACTTC. Encoded protein: CATSSGGSAYEQYF.

The chain couples TRBV6-2 or TRBV6-3 to TRBJ1-5; D perhaps matches TRBD1 (6 bases). CDR1 is MNHEY, CDR2 SVGEGT, per germline. The CDR3 length is 14 residues. V was clipped by 4 bases and J by 3 bases, with 10 bases between them. The CDR3 spells CASSSQGHNQPQHF. The CDR3 DNA reads TGTGCCAGCAGTTCGCAGGGGCACAATCAGCCCCAGCATTTT.

V is TRBV7-8 and J is TRBJ2-4; 12 positions agree with TRBD2. V lost 1 base and J lost 1; bases outside the gene matches: 8. The CDR3 totals 19 residues. Per germline, CDR1 SGHVS and CDR2 FQNEAQ. CDR3 sequence (DNA): TGTGCCAGCAGCTTAGAGGCTAGCGGGGGGGCGAGGGCCAAAAACATTCAGTACTTC. Protein sequence: CASSLEASGGARAKNIQYF.

This clone appeared a single time. V is TRBV5-1 and J is TRBJ1-5; weak D call: TRBD1 (5 bases). The CDR3 covers 14 residues. The germline V and J ends were trimmed by 5 bases and 6 bases, with 15 bases remaining between them. Germline V CDR1 and CDR2: SGHRS, YFSETQ. The CDR3 nucleotides are TGCGCCAGCAGGCCCGGTTTGGGGGGTCAGCCCCAGCATTTT. Protein sequence: CASRPGLGGQPQHF.

The table lists this clone with a few counts. The chain is built from TRBV25-1 and TRBJ1-2; D remains ambiguous. V was pared by 3 bases and J by 3 bases, with 2 bases between. Germline V gene lookup returns CDR1 MGHDK and CDR2 SYGVNS. The CDR3 consists of 11 residues. CDR3 nucleotide sequence: TGTGCCAGCAGTGAGGACTATGGCTACACCTTC. Translated: CASSEDYGYTF.

The chain has TRBV6-1 and TRBJ1-1; D unresolved. The germline V gene encodes CDR1 MNHNS and CDR2 SASEGT. CDR3 length equals 12 residues. The ends were cut back, 0 bases at V and 2 bases at J, with 1 base in the middle. CDR3 nucleotide sequence: TGTGCCAGCAGTGAAGCTAACACTGAAGCTTTCTTT. This translates into CASSEANTEAFF.

This clone was seen only once. The chain is built from TRBV7-6 and TRBJ2-5; TRBD2 agrees at 12 bases. The CDR3 extends over 15 amino acids. Germline trimming cut 4 bases from V and 2 bases from J; bases unmatched to any gene: 2. The germline CDR1 and CDR2 sequences are SGHVS and FNYEAQ. The DNA for the CDR3 is TGTGCCAGCAGCTCCGGGACTAGCGGGCAAGAGACCCAGTACTTC. Encoded protein: CASSSGTSGQETQYF.

This clone was seen more than once but under ten times. The chain is built from TRBV12-5 and TRBJ1-1; D uncertain. CDR3 size: 14 residues. V lost 0 bases, J lost 1 base, and 6 bases lay in between. Germline V gene data show CDR1 as LGHNT and CDR2 as FRNRAP. The DNA for the CDR3 is TGTGCTAGTGGTTTGGTCGGTCCGAACACTGAAGCTTTCTTT. Translation gives CASGLVGPNTEAFF.

The count of this clone is one. The chain couples TRBV30 to TRBJ2-7; D might be TRBD1 (6 bases). Germline lookup yields CDR1 GTSNPN and CDR2 SVGIG (reference sequence). The length of the CDR3 is 13 residues. Trimming pared 2 bases from V and 4 bases from J, leaving 12 bases between. CDR3 coding DNA: TGTGCCTGGAGTCCCGGGCAGGGGTACGAGCAGTACTTC. This sequence encodes CAWSPGQGYEQYF.

This clone was seen once. The chain carries TRBV2 and TRBJ2-6; D is ambiguous. V was cut by 5 bases and J by 0 bases, with 14 bases left in between. This CDR3 contains 17 residues. The germline CDR1 and CDR2 sequences are SNHLY and FYNNEI. CDR3 protein: CASSTPRDRSGANVLTF. The CDR3 nucleotides are TGTGCCAGCAGTACCCCTAGGGATCGCTCTGGGGCCAACGTCCTGACTTTC.

The rearrangement joins TRBV11-2 to TRBJ1-6, with TRBD1 matching 7 bases. V lost 0 bases, J lost 7 bases, and 3 bases stayed unmatched. The CDR3 is 15 residues long. Germline lookup yields CDR1 SGHAT and CDR2 FQNNGV. The CDR3 DNA reads as TGTGCCAGCAGCTTAGACAGGGGGGAAAATTCACCCCTCCACTTT. Its translation is CASSLDRGENSPLHF.

The V gene is TRBV27, the J gene TRBJ1-1; no clear D. The CDR3 totals 15 residues. The germline V gene has CDR1 MNHEY and CDR2 SMNVEV (reference sequence). Trimming removed 1 base from V and 5 bases from J, with 14 bases in between. CDR3 DNA: TGTGCCAGCAGTTTATGGTCCAGTCAGAAAACTGAAGCTTTCTTT. Protein sequence: CASSLWSSQKTEAFF.

In its sample, this clone was seen a few times. The chain couples TRBV30 to TRBJ2-2, with TRBD1 as a possible D gene (6 bases). V dropped 6 bases and J dropped 4 bases, with 12 bases sitting between them. Germline CDR1 is GTSNPN and CDR2 is SVGIG (reference sequence). The CDR3 runs 13 residues. In DNA form, the CDR3 reads TGTGCCTGTGGGGGACAAACCACCGGGGAGCTGTTTTTT. It translates to CACGGQTTGELFF.

This sequence joins TRBV12-2 and TRBJ1-5; the table's D call, TRBD1, was not checked against the DNA. TRBV12-2 is flagged as a pseudogene. CDR3 length: 21 amino acids. The CDR3 region is CASRLGTSLDRNPYSNQPQHF. The CDR3 DNA follows: TGTGCAAGTCGCTTAGGGACCTCTCTGGACAGGAATCCTTATAGCAATCAGCCCCAGCATTTT.

In DNA form, the CDR3 reads TGTGCCAGCAGCGTACCTTGGACTAGCGACGAGACCCAGTACTTC. This codes for CASSVPWTSDETQYF. The V call is TRBV9, the J call TRBJ2-5, with 9 bases lining up with TRBD2. J was trimmed by 5 bases and V by 1 base; bases with no gene match: 6. CDR3 length: 15 amino acids. Germline CDR1 SGDLS, CDR2 YYNGEE.

The V gene is TRBV4-3, the J gene TRBJ2-7; D ambiguous. The CDR3 spans 16 residues. Germline-derived CDR1 and CDR2 are LGHNA and YSLEER. V was trimmed by 0 bases and J by 2 bases, leaving 14 bases between them. CDR3 sequence (DNA): TGCGCCAGCAGCCAAGATAGTGCAGGTGCTGCCTACGAGCAGTACTTC. This encodes CASSQDSAGAAYEQYF.

This clone is termed medium-sized. The genes are TRBV4-1 and TRBJ1-2; D unclear. The CDR3 extends over 15 amino acids. Trimming pared 0 bases from V and 0 bases from J, leaving 8 bases between. CDR1 is MGHRA and CDR2 is YSYEKL in the germline V gene. CDR3: CASSQEAAANYGYTF. In DNA form, the CDR3 reads TGCGCCAGCAGCCAAGAGGCAGCCGCTAACTATGGCTACACCTTC.

The rearrangement links TRBV9 to TRBJ2-4, with 9 bases identical to TRBD1. Trimming at V came to 4 bases and at J to 1 base, leaving 6 bases not matched to a gene. Germline V gene data show CDR1 as SGDLS and CDR2 as YYNGEE. The CDR3 has 16 amino acids. The CDR3 spells CASSQTGGTAKNIQYF. The CDR3 region has the DNA TGTGCCAGCAGCCAAACAGGGGGCACCGCCAAAAACATTCAGTACTTC. Supplemented by reference TRBV9 and TRBJ2-4, the full variable domain reads DSGVTQTPKHLITATGQRVTLRCSPRSGDLSVYWYQQSLDQGLQFLIQYYNGEERAKGNILERFSAQQFPDLHSELNLSSLELGDSALYFCASSQTGGTAKNIQYFGAGTRLSVL.

This clone has a handful of counts. J is TRBJ1-1 and V is TRBV29-1, with no clear D. Germline CDR1 and CDR2: SQVTM and ANQGSEA. The CDR3 loop spans 11 amino acids. V shed 3 bases and J shed 3 bases, with 5 bases lying between them. CDR3 protein: CSVEVDTEAFF. The CDR3 bases are TGCAGCGTTGAGGTAGACACTGAAGCTTTCTTT.